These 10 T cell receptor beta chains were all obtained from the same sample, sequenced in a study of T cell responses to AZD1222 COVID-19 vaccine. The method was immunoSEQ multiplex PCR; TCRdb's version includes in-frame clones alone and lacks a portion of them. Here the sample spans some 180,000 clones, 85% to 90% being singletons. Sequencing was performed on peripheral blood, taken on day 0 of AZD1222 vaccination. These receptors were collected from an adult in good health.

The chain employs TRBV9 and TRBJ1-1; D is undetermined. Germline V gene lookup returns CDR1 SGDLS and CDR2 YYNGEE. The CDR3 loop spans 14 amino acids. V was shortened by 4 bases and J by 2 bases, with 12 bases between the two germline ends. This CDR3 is CASSPRRENTEAFF. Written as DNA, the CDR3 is TGTGCCAGCAGCCCACGGAGGGAAAACACTGAAGCTTTCTTT.

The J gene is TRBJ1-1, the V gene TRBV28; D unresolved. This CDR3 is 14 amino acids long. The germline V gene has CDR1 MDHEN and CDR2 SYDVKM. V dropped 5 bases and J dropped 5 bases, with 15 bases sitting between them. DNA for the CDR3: TGTGCCAGCAGTGGTCCCGGGGAGGCGACTGAAGCTTTCTTT. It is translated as CASSGPGEATEAFF.

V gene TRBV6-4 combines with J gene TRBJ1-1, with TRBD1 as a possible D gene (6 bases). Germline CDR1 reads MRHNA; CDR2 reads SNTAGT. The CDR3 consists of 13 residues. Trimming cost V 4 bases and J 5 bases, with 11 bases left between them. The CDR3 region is CASSATGLTEAFF. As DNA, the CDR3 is TGTGCCAGCAGTGCAACAGGGCTGACTGAAGCTTTCTTT.

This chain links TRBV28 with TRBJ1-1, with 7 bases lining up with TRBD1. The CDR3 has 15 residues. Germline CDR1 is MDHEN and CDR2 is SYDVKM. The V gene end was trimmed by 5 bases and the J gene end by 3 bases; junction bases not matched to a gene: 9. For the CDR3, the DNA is TGTGCCAGCAGTCCGAGAGAGGGGGCGTACACTGAAGCTTTCTTT. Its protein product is CASSPREGAYTEAFF.

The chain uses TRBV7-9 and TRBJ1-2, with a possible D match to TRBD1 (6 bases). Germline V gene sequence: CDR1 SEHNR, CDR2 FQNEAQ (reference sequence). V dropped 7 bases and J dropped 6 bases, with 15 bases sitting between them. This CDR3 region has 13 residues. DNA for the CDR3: TGTGCCAGCAACGCGAAAGGGGGGGATGGCTACACCTTC. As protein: CASNAKGGDGYTF. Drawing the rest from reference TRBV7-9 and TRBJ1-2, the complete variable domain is DTGVSQNPRHKITKRGQNVTFRCDPISEHNRLYWYRQTLGQGPEFLTYFQNEAQLEKSRLLSDRFSAERPKGSFSTLEIQRTEQGDSAMYLCASNAKGGDGYTFGSGTRLTVV.

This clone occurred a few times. The CDR3 coding sequence is TGTGCCAGCAGCCTAGGGGTGAGAGAAAAACTGTTTTTT. Amino acid sequence: CASSLGVREKLFF. This chain uses TRBV7-8 with TRBJ1-4; TRBD1 is a possible D gene (5 bases). The CDR3 contains 13 residues. Trimming cost V 5 bases and J 8 bases, with 12 bases left between them. Germline assignment: CDR1 SGHVS and CDR2 FQNEAQ.

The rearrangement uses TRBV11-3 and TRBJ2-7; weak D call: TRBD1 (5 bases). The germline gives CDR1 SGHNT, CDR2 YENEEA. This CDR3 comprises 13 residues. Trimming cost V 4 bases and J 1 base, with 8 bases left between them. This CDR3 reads CASSSSGSYEQYF. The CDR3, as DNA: TGTGCCAGCAGCTCGTCAGGGTCCTACGAGCAGTACTTC.

CDR3: CASSIGTTPSTDTQYF. DNA for the CDR3: TGTGCCAGTAGTATTGGGACAACACCTAGCACAGATACGCAGTATTTT. The genes are TRBV19 and TRBJ2-3, with D perhaps TRBD1 (6 bases). The CDR3 is 16 residues long. Trimming took 3 bases from V and 0 from J, leaving 13 bases between them. Germline V CDR1 and CDR2: LNHDA, SQIVND (reference sequence).

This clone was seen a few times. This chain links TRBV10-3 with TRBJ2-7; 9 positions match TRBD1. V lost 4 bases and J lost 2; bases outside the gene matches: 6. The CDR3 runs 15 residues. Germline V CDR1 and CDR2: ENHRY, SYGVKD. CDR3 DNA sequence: TGTGCCATCAGTGGGCCGGACAGGGGAGCCTACGAGCAGTACTTC. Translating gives CAISGPDRGAYEQYF.

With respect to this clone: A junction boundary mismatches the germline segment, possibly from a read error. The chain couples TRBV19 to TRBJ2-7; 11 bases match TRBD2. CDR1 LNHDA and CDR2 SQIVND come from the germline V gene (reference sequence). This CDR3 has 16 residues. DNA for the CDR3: TGTGCCAGTAAACCTAGCGGGAGGTCCAGGTCCTCCGAGCAGTACTTC. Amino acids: CASKPSGRSRSSEQYF.